Listed below are T cell receptor beta chains from one sample, sequenced in a study of human T cells and chemical hapten exposure. TCRdb re-analysed the RACE reads in MiXCR, keeping a single row per CDR3 protein. The repertoire consists of about 140,000 distinct CDR3 sequences, with 12% occurring once and the leading ten covering 1.3% to 1.5%. Here the sequenced sample was whole blood, taken in connection with sensitization to the hapten diphenylcyclopropenone (DPC). These receptors came from a woman in her forties or fifties with alopecia areata. Some clones in this sample may be carry-over from other donors' samples. Both conserved end residues are part of each CDR3. D genes are given only for firm matches. Size values are once, few and many counts, or a class for expanded clones, and some rows have none.

D	size	V	J	CDR3	DNA
TRBD1	few	TRBV29-1	TRBJ2-1	CSGGEGTGLYNEQFF	TGCAGCGGAGGGGAGGGGACAGGGCTTTACAATGAGCAGTTCTTC
TRBD2	many	TRBV20-1	TRBJ2-7	CSAGSGRSYEQYF	TGCAGTGCTGGTAGCGGGAGGTCGTACGAGCAGTACTTC
-	few	TRBV9	TRBJ2-2	CASSVVTDANGELFF	TGTGCCAGCAGCGTAGTCACAGACGCAAACGGGGAGCTGTTTTTT
-	-	TRBV5-4	TRBJ2-3	CASRRTEAHTQYF	TGTGCCAGCAGGCGGACAGAGGCCCATACGCAGTATTTT
-	many	TRBV25-1	TRBJ2-7	CASRDKSYEQYF	TGTGCCAGCAGGGACAAATCCTACGAGCAGTACTTC
TRBD1	few	TRBV7-9	TRBJ1-4	CASSLGTGGSIGEKLFF	TGTGCCAGCAGCTTAGGCACAGGGGGCTCAATCGGGGAAAAACTGTTTTTT
-	-	TRBV12-3/TRBV12-4	TRBJ1-1	CDSSPGRIEAFF	TGTGACAGCAGCCCCGGGCGGATTGAAGCTTTCTTT
TRBD2	-	TRBV3-1	TRBJ2-5	CASSPPPVSGRGGGTQYF	TGTGCCAGCAGCCCCCCCCCGGTGAGCGGGAGGGGCGGGGGGACCCAGTACTTC
TRBD1	-	TRBV5-4	TRBJ2-5	CASSWRDRAQETQYF	TGTGCCAGCAGCTGGAGGGACAGGGCCCAAGAGACCCAGTACTTC
TRBD2	-	TRBV10-3	TRBJ2-1	CAISGTSGNPIF	TGTGCCATCAGTGGGACTAGCGGGAACCCCATCTTC
TRBD2	-	TRBV4-2	TRBJ2-1	CASSQGGGSGRANNEQFF	TGTGCCAGCAGCCAAGGAGGGGGTAGCGGGAGGGCCAACAATGAGCAGTTCTTC
-	many	TRBV12-3/TRBV12-4	TRBJ2-1	CASSFRREQYNEQFF	TGTGCCAGCAGTTTTAGACGGGAACAATACAATGAGCAGTTCTTC
-	-	TRBV5-1	TRBJ1-1	CASSLGSGLGRAFF	TGCGCCAGCAGCTTGGGGTCAGGCCTGGGTCGTGCTTTCTTT
TRBD2	many	TRBV12-3/TRBV12-4	TRBJ2-1	CASSLAGGPQNEQFF	TGTGCCAGCAGTCTAGCGGGAGGGCCTCAAAATGAGCAGTTCTTC
-	few	TRBV5-1	TRBJ2-6	CASIGSSGANVLTF	TGCGCCAGCATAGGGAGCTCTGGGGCCAACGTCCTGACTTTC
TRBD1	many	TRBV7-2	TRBJ1-4	CASSTDRGPNEKLFF	TGTGCCAGCAGTACGGACAGGGGGCCTAATGAAAAACTGTTTTTT
-	few	TRBV20-1	TRBJ2-4	CSASSSGIQYF	TGCAGTGCTAGTTCGAGTGGCATTCAGTACTTC
TRBD2	many	TRBV24-1	TRBJ2-1	CATSDRAGDSYNEQFF	TGTGCCACCAGTGATCGGGCGGGAGACTCCTACAATGAGCAGTTCTTC
TRBD1	-	TRBV28	TRBJ2-5	CASSAGTGVVGETQYF	TGTGCCAGCAGTGCCGGGACAGGGGTAGTGGGGGAGACCCAGTACTTC
-	-	TRBV20-1	TRBJ2-7	CSARDPYPGTQYF	TGCAGTGCTAGAGATCCGTACCCCGGGACGCAGTACTTC
TRBD1	-	TRBV7-6	TRBJ2-7	CASSSGQGVPYEQYF	TGTGCCAGCAGCTCCGGACAGGGGGTTCCCTACGAGCAGTACTTC
TRBD2	many	TRBV2	TRBJ2-2	CASGTGGGTGELFF	TGTGCCAGCGGCACGGGGGGAGGCACCGGGGAGCTGTTTTTT
-	-	TRBV4-3	TRBJ2-4	CASSQDHGQNIQYF	TGCGCCAGCAGCCAAGATCACGGCCAAAACATTCAGTACTTC
TRBD2	-	TRBV7-2	TRBJ2-2	CASSSPRTSGNTGELFF	TGTGCCAGCAGCTCCCCCCGGACTAGCGGTAACACCGGGGAGCTGTTTTTT
-	few	TRBV27	TRBJ2-1	CASRVGVGSYNEQFF	TGTGCCAGCAGAGTCGGTGTGGGCTCTTACAATGAGCAGTTCTTC
TRBD2	many	TRBV12-3/TRBV12-4	TRBJ2-5	CASSFAGGETQYF	TGTGCCAGCAGTTTCGCGGGAGGAGAGACCCAGTACTTC
-	many	TRBV6-2/TRBV6-3	TRBJ2-5	CASSYARRETQYF	TGTGCCAGCAGTTACGCCCGTCGGGAGACCCAGTACTTC
-	-	TRBV6-1	TRBJ2-1	CASSEALATTNNEQFF	TGTGCCAGCAGTGAAGCGCTGGCGACTACGAATAATGAGCAGTTCTTC
TRBD1	few	TRBV27	TRBJ1-1	CASMDRGLMNTEAFF	TGTGCCAGCATGGACAGGGGATTGATGAACACTGAAGCTTTCTTT
TRBD1	few	TRBV29-1	TRBJ2-3	CSVVSTGGGTDTQYF	TGCAGCGTTGTGTCCACAGGGGGAGGCACAGATACGCAGTATTTT
-	few	TRBV6-5	TRBJ2-3	CASSYLALSTDTQYF	TGTGCCAGCAGTTACCTAGCGCTTAGCACAGATACGCAGTATTTT
-	-	TRBV7-8	TRBJ2-6	CASSLAGVWTGANVLTF	TGTGCCAGCAGCTTAGCGGGGGTTTGGACTGGGGCCAACGTCCTGACTTTC
-	many	TRBV29-1	TRBJ2-3	CSVDVADTQYF	TGCAGCGTAGACGTCGCAGATACGCAGTATTTT
-	-	TRBV29-1	TRBJ1-2	CSVGRGTNYGYTF	TGCAGCGTCGGCCGGGGGACTAACTATGGCTACACCTTC
TRBD2	many	TRBV6-1	TRBJ2-1	CASSAASGRALYNEQFF	TGTGCCAGCAGTGCAGCTAGCGGGAGGGCCCTCTACAATGAGCAGTTCTTC
-	-	TRBV9	TRBJ2-4	CASSVGSLNIQYF	TGTGCCAGCAGCGTAGGGTCCCTAAACATTCAGTACTTC
-	many	TRBV7-2	TRBJ2-3	CASSLDRRGDTQYF	TGTGCCAGCAGCTTAGATCGTCGTGGGGATACGCAGTATTTT
TRBD1	few	TRBV28	TRBJ2-7	CASSKGTGGEQEYYEQYF	TGTGCCAGCAGTAAAGGGACAGGGGGCGAGCAGGAATACTACGAGCAGTACTTC
-	-	TRBV25-1	TRBJ2-2	CASSKDRGELFF	TGTGCCAGCAGTAAAGATCGCGGGGAGCTGTTTTTT
TRBD2	many	TRBV12-3/TRBV12-4	TRBJ2-7	CASWGGGEQYF	TGTGCCAGCTGGGGCGGGGGCGAGCAGTACTTC
TRBD1	-	TRBV3-1	TRBJ1-6	CASSLRQGGYSPLHF	TGTGCCAGCAGCCTCCGACAGGGTGGTTATTCACCCCTCCACTTT
-	many	TRBV9	TRBJ2-4	CASSILDSQNIQYF	TGTGCCAGCAGCATTCTTGACAGCCAAAACATTCAGTACTTC
-	few	TRBV7-9	TRBJ2-3	CASSLGAENTQYF	TGTGCCAGCAGCTTAGGGGCAGAGAATACGCAGTATTTT
TRBD2	-	TRBV7-2	TRBJ2-3	CASSLVASGRRSDTQYF	TGTGCCAGCAGCTTAGTGGCTAGCGGGAGGAGGTCAGATACGCAGTATTTT
-	few	TRBV16	TRBJ2-7	CASSQGIEQYF	TGTGCCAGCAGCCAAGGGATCGAGCAGTACTTC
-	-	TRBV28	TRBJ2-5	CASSFWGAKETQYF	TGTGCCAGCAGTTTTTGGGGGGCTAAGGAGACCCAGTACTTC
TRBD2	-	TRBV2	TRBJ2-1	CASRLASSYNEQFF	TGTGCCAGCAGACTAGCGAGCTCCTACAATGAGCAGTTCTTC
-	-	TRBV4-1	TRBJ1-1	CASSQIDRRDTEAFF	TGCGCCAGCAGCCAGATAGACAGGAGGGACACTGAAGCTTTCTTT
TRBD1	many	TRBV7-9	TRBJ1-1	CASSLDAGGETEAFF	TGTGCCAGCAGCTTAGACGCAGGGGGGGAGACTGAAGCTTTCTTT
-	many	TRBV24-1	TRBJ2-6	CATSAGGSGANVLTF	TGTGCCACCAGTGCCGGAGGATCTGGGGCCAACGTCCTGACTTTC
-	few	TRBV29-1	TRBJ2-3	CSVSTGLDTQYF	TGCAGCGTGTCAACTGGGTTGGATACGCAGTATTTT
-	many	TRBV2	TRBJ1-3	CASRQGRGNTIYF	TGTGCCAGCAGACAGGGACGCGGAAACACCATATATTTT
-	many	TRBV10-3	TRBJ2-7	CAISDHGYEQYF	TGTGCCATCAGTGATCACGGCTACGAGCAGTACTTC
-	few	TRBV6-1	TRBJ1-2	CASRGLNYGYTF	TGTGCCAGCAGGGGTCTAAACTATGGCTACACCTTC
-	many	TRBV19	TRBJ2-4	CASSLLAAKHSIQYF	TGTGCCAGTAGTTTATTAGCGGCGAAACATAGCATTCAGTACTTC